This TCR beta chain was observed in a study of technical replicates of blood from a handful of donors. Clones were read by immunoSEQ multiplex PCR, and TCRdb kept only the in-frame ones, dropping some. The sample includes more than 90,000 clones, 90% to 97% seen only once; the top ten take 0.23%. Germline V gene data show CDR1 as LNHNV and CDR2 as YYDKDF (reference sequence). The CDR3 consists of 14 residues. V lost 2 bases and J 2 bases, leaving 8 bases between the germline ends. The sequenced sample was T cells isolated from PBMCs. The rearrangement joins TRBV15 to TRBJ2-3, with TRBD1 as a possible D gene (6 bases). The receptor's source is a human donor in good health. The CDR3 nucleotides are TGTGCCACCAGCAGATCAGGGGCCACAGATACGCAGTATTTT. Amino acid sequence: CATSRSGATDTQYF.